What follows are 13 T cell receptor beta chains derived from one specimen sequenced in a study of patients and donors after allogeneic stem cell transplantation. TCRdb fed the RT-PCR reads into MiXCR, producing one record per CDR3 protein. The table includes hundreds of thousands of distinct CDR3 sequences, 16% detected once. The sequenced material came from blood, either unsorted or a sorted T cell fraction (not recorded which). The receptors were gathered from a human donor who was either an allogeneic HSCT recipient or a stem cell or donor lymphocyte infusion donor (not recorded which). It is not recorded whose cells these are; they may come from a transplant donor.

J is TRBJ2-1 and V is TRBV7-8; 10 bases agree with TRBD2. CDR1 and CDR2 from the germline V gene are SGHVS and FQNEAQ. There are 15 residues in the CDR3. The V and J ends lost 2 bases and 5 bases, in that order; junction bases with no gene match: 3. The CDR3 region is CASSLTLAGNNEQFF. The CDR3 DNA is TGTGCCAGCAGCTTAACACTAGCGGGGAACAATGAGCAGTTCTTC. The entire variable domain, with the rest obtained from reference TRBV7-8 and TRBJ2-1, is as follows: GAGVSQSPRYKVAKRGQDVALRCDPISGHVSLFWYQQALGQGPEFLTYFQNEAQLDKSGLPSDRFFAERPEGSVSTLKIQRTQQEDSAVYLCASSLTLAGNNEQFFGPGTRLTVL.

The chain links TRBV4-1 to TRBJ2-5; D possibly corresponds to TRBD2 (7 bases). Deletions cut 4 bases from V and 1 base from J, with 16 bases between. Germline CDR1 is MGHRA and CDR2 is YSYEKL. This CDR3 is built from 16 residues. CDR3 coding DNA: TGCGCCAGCAGCCCAGCAACGGGGGGCCTCCAAGAGACCCAGTACTTC. It specifies CASSPATGGLQETQYF.

The rearrangement links TRBV3-1 to TRBJ2-7; D unclear. Germline lookup yields CDR1 LGHDT and CDR2 YNNKEL (reference sequence). The CDR3 spans 13 residues. Trimming removed 3 bases from V and 1 base from J, with 7 bases in between. CDR3 in amino acids: CASSHEISYEQYF. The CDR3, as DNA: TGTGCCAGCAGCCATGAGATTTCCTACGAGCAGTACTTC.

This clonotype was counted only a few times. The chain has TRBV20-1 and TRBJ1-2; D might be TRBD1 (6 bases). V lost 6 bases, J lost 7 bases, and 21 bases lay in between. The CDR3 spans 14 residues. Per germline, CDR1 DFQATT and CDR2 SNEGSKA (reference sequence). The CDR3 spells CSALDSLRLGGYTF. DNA of the CDR3: TGCAGTGCCTTGGACAGCCTGAGGTTGGGTGGCTACACCTTC.

This clonotype was seen ten or more times. The V gene is TRBV29-1, the J gene TRBJ2-6, with D perhaps given as TRBD1 or TRBD2 (5 bases each). The CDR3 totals 15 residues. Germline V gene lookup returns CDR1 SQVTM and CDR2 ANQGSEA. Trimming took 1 base from V and 3 from J, leaving 10 bases between them. CDR3 amino acids: CSVEVRGSGANVLTF. CDR3 nucleotide sequence: TGCAGCGTTGAAGTGAGGGGTAGTGGGGCCAACGTCCTGACTTTC.

The chain joins TRBV9 to TRBJ2-2; TRBD2 agrees at 7 bases. J gave up 3 bases and V 1 base, and 6 bases lay outside the gene matches. Germline values: CDR1 SGDLS, CDR2 YYNGEE. This CDR3 is built from 16 residues. The CDR3 reads CASSVRPSGDTGELFF. CDR3 coding DNA: TGTGCCAGCAGCGTAAGGCCTAGCGGAGACACCGGGGAGCTGTTTTTT.

There are a few counts of this clonotype. This chain joins TRBV12-3 or TRBV12-4 and TRBJ1-6, with 10 bases matching TRBD1. V was clipped by 2 bases and J by 9 bases; unmatched bases: 7. The CDR3 length is 16 residues. In nucleotides, the CDR3 is TGTGCCAGCAGTTTAAGAGGGGACAGGGGATTTTCACCCCTCCACTTT. Translation gives CASSLRGDRGFSPLHF.

This clonotype was counted many times. The chain joins TRBV7-2 to TRBJ1-1, with 10 bases matching TRBD1. Per germline, CDR1 SGHTA and CDR2 FQGNSA. There are 15 residues in the CDR3. V lost 5 bases and J lost 4; bases outside the gene matches: 7. The CDR3 DNA follows: TGTGCCAGCAGCCCGGGACAGGGGATTTTCACTGAAGCTTTCTTT. It specifies CASSPGQGIFTEAFF. The variable domain in full, completed from reference TRBV7-2 and TRBJ1-1, reads GAGVSQSPSNKVTEKGKDVELRCDPISGHTALYWYRQSLGQGLEFLIYFQGNSAPDKSGLPSDRFSAERTGGSVSTLTIQRTQQEDSAVYLCASSPGQGIFTEAFFGQGTRLTVV.

This clonotype was seen a few times. This chain links TRBV20-1 with TRBJ2-6, with 7 bases aligning to TRBD2. The CDR3 extends over 15 amino acids. Germline lookup yields CDR1 DFQATT and CDR2 SNEGSKA (reference sequence). Germline trimming cut 0 bases from V and 2 bases from J; bases unmatched to any gene: 1. CDR3 sequence reads: CSARDLAAGANVLTF. CDR3 nucleotide sequence: TGCAGTGCTAGAGATCTAGCGGCTGGGGCCAACGTCCTGACTTTC.

V gene TRBV29-1 combines with J gene TRBJ2-3; TRBD2 matches 7 bases. V was clipped by 8 bases and J by 5 bases; unmatched bases: 7. Looked up from germline, CDR1 is SQVTM and CDR2 is ANQGSEA. The CDR3 consists of 12 residues. In DNA, the CDR3 is TGCAGCACCCGACTAGCTGTAGATACGCAGTATTTT. Translation gives CSTRLAVDTQYF.

The sample holds a few counts of this clonotype. The genes are TRBV9 and TRBJ2-7, with D maybe TRBD1 (7 bases). The germline gives CDR1 SGDLS, CDR2 YYNGEE. V was clipped by 0 bases and J by 2 bases, with 12 bases between them. The length of the CDR3 is 15 residues. In DNA form, the CDR3 reads TGTGCCAGCAGCGTAGAGGGCAGGGGGGCCTACGAGCAGTACTTC. It codes for CASSVEGRGAYEQYF.

This clonotype was counted only a few times. The V and J genes are TRBV3-1 and TRBJ2-2; TRBD2 matches 11 bases. In germline, CDR1 is LGHDT, CDR2 YNNKEL (reference sequence). V lost 4 bases, J lost 5 bases, and 6 bases stayed unmatched. The length of the CDR3 is 16 residues. This CDR3 reads CASSPGPSGRTGELFF. The DNA for the CDR3 is TGTGCCAGCAGCCCTGGACCTAGCGGGAGGACCGGGGAGCTGTTTTTT.

The chain employs TRBV5-1 and TRBJ2-1; TRBD2 aligns across 9 bases. The J segment lost 6 bases and the V segment lost 0 bases, leaving 4 bases of the junction unmatched. CDR3 length equals 15 residues. The germline V gene has CDR1 SGHRS and CDR2 YFSETQ. The CDR3 protein is CASSLVGLASNEQFF. Written as DNA, the CDR3 is TGCGCCAGCAGCTTGGTAGGACTAGCGTCCAATGAGCAGTTCTTC.